This T cell receptor beta chain appears in the sequencing data of a study of human T cells and chemical hapten exposure. In regard to this clonotype: Its specificity is unknown.

Deletions cut 1 base from V and 1 base from J, with 16 bases between. The CDR3 totals 17 residues. CDR1 is MNHNY and CDR2 is SVGAGI in the germline V gene (reference sequence). Study-wide results and caveats: Counts of TCRs above 1 in 1000 frequency stayed unchanged with DPC sensitization.

In the library, unique molecular identifiers were attached to individual cDNA molecules. In the study's own analysis: Over 95,000 TCRs per sample was the median, with a range of about 20,000 to 700,000. Using its own MiXCR run on the RACE reads, TCRdb lists one record per CDR3 protein. These V and J calls rely on TCRdb rather than the paper's analysis. The data show approximately 90,000 distinct CDR3 sequences, around 9% seen once. Time point indicated: healthy volunteer bleed at 2 weeks. The authors extracted total RNA from unfractionated whole blood. This receptor was identified in a female donor in good health. Some clones in this sample may be carry-over from other donors' samples. Sequencing input: whole blood. The rearrangement uses TRBV6-6 and TRBJ1-1; D might be TRBD1 (5 bases). In nucleotides, the CDR3 is TGTGCCAGCAGTTACTTGGGACCCCTGGGCCAGAACACTGAAGCTTTCTTT. Residues: CASSYLGPLGQNTEAFF.